The next 27 T cell receptor beta chains were all read from a single sample in a study of graft-versus-host responses after intestinal transplantation (dated by TCRdb to the early 2020s). Libraries were built with the immunoSEQ multiplex PCR assay. TCRdb limited this immuneACCESS table to in-frame rearrangements with V and J called. A share of clones is missing; checked studies link under half to unresolved V genes, and the rest is unexplained. The sample has around 87,000 clones on record, 85% to 95% of them singletons. The top ten clonotypes cover about 0.4% of the sample. Sample time point, as interpreted from the label and publication: cells obtained before transplantation from donor or recipient. These receptors are not linked to any known antigen. Sequencing used unstimulated CD8+ T cells sorted from spleen or lymph node cells, obtained before transplant. The origin of the receptors is a human donor who was the organ donor for an intestinal transplant.

In this sample, this clone turned up once. This sequence joins TRBV7-9 and TRBJ1-1, with no clear D. V was shortened by 5 bases and J by 4 bases, with 11 bases between the two germline ends. CDR3 length equals 13 residues. Germline assignment: CDR1 SEHNR and CDR2 FQNEAQ (reference sequence). CDR3 residues: CASSPGTLTEAFF. The CDR3 DNA reads as TGTGCCAGCAGCCCAGGAACCCTCACTGAAGCTTTCTTT.

V and J are TRBV6-6 and TRBJ2-1, with TRBD2 identical over 11 bases. Germline CDR1 and CDR2: MNHNY and SVGAGI (reference sequence). After removal of 4 bases from V and 7 bases from J, the junction contained 3 bases not matched to a gene. The CDR3 loop spans 14 amino acids. The CDR3 nucleotides read TGTGCCAGCAGTTGGGGACTAGCGGTTAATGAGCAGTTCTTC. Translation: CASSWGLAVNEQFF.

The rearrangement uses TRBV19 and TRBJ2-7; TRBD1 agrees at 7 bases. With V trimmed by 4 bases and J by 0 bases, 3 bases remained unmatched. Germline CDR1 reads LNHDA; CDR2 reads SQIVND (reference sequence). This CDR3 contains 14 residues. For the CDR3, the DNA is TGTGCCAGTAGTACCCGGGACAGCTCCTACGAGCAGTACTTC. It yields the protein CASSTRDSSYEQYF.

This rearrangement joins TRBV7-3 to TRBJ1-6, with D perhaps matching TRBD1 (6 bases). The CDR3 sequence is 17 residues long. With 2 bases removed from V and 10 bases from J, the gap between germline ends came to 21 bases. Germline assignment: CDR1 SGHTA and CDR2 FQGTGA. The CDR3 loop reads CASSLWSGSGAESPLHF. In nucleotides, the CDR3 is TGTGCCAGCAGCTTATGGTCCGGGTCAGGGGCTGAGTCACCCCTCCACTTT.

The V gene is TRBV13, the J gene TRBJ2-5; unclear D gene. Germline V gene lookup returns CDR1 PRHDT and CDR2 FYEKMQ (reference sequence). V was pared by 0 bases and J by 4 bases, with 9 bases between. This CDR3 region has 14 residues. The CDR3, as DNA: TGTGCCAGCAGCTTAGGGGTGGGCGCAGAGACCCAGTACTTC. Encoded protein: CASSLGVGAETQYF. Drawing the rest from reference TRBV13 and TRBJ2-5, the complete variable domain is AAGVIQSPRHLIKEKRETATLKCYPIPRHDTVYWYQQGPGQDPQFLISFYEKMQSDKGSIPDRFSAQQFSDYHSELNMSSLELGDSALYFCASSLGVGAETQYFGPGTRLLVL.

The rearrangement joins TRBV12-5 to TRBJ2-7, with D unresolved. The CDR3 length is 13 residues. The V gene lost 4 bases and the J gene lost 2 bases, with 9 bases spanning the gap. The germline CDR1 and CDR2 sequences are LGHNT and FRNRAP. CDR3 nucleotides: TGTGCTAGTGGTTCGACTGGAACCTACGAGCAGTACTTC. This translates into CASGSTGTYEQYF.

V usage is TRBV7-9 and J usage is TRBJ1-1, with TRBD1 identical over 9 bases. The germline CDR1 and CDR2 sequences are SEHNR and FQNEAQ (reference sequence). The CDR3 runs 17 residues. Trimming removed 0 bases from V and 1 base from J; junction bases left unmatched: 6. The CDR3, as DNA: TGTGCCAGCAGCTTAGCTGGATACAGGGGGCCGAACACTGAAGCTTTCTTT. Translated, it gives CASSLAGYRGPNTEAFF.

The chain is built from TRBV2 and TRBJ2-1, with D possibly TRBD1 on 5 matching bases. CDR3 length: 15 amino acids. Trimming removed 8 bases from V and 3 bases from J, with 17 bases in between. Germline CDR1 and CDR2: SNHLY and FYNNEI. This CDR3 is CASFLHDSFYNEQFF. The CDR3 DNA reads as TGTGCCAGCTTTCTTCACGACAGCTTCTACAATGAGCAGTTCTTC.

CDR3 sequence (DNA): TGTGCCAGCAGCTTGCCGGGAGGAGAGGTGGATGAGCAGTTCTTC. It codes for CASSLPGGEVDEQFF. The rearrangement joins TRBV7-9 to TRBJ2-1, with TRBD2 identical over 7 bases. This CDR3 comprises 15 residues. V lost 3 bases, J lost 8 bases, and 10 bases stayed unmatched. Germline V lookup: CDR1 SEHNR, CDR2 FQNEAQ (reference sequence). Full variable domain (remainder filled in from reference TRBV7-9 and TRBJ2-1): DTGVSQNPRHKITKRGQNVTFRCDPISEHNRLYWYRQTLGQGPEFLTYFQNEAQLEKSRLLSDRFSAERPKGSFSTLEIQRTEQGDSAMYLCASSLPGGEVDEQFFGPGTRLTVL.

This chain links TRBV4-3 with TRBJ2-7, with D possibly TRBD1 on 8 matching bases. Germline-derived CDR1 and CDR2 are LGHNA and YSLEER. Trimming shortened V by 1 base and J by 6 bases, and 19 bases separated the two germline ends. This CDR3 has 16 amino acids. CDR3 amino acids: CASSQGPRTGRGEQYF. The CDR3 DNA sequence: TGCGCCAGCAGCCAAGGACCCAGGACAGGGAGGGGCGAGCAGTACTTC.

The count of this clone is one. This chain links TRBV9 with TRBJ1-2; a possible D gene is TRBD1 (6 bases). This CDR3 has 14 amino acids. Looked up from germline, CDR1 is SGDLS and CDR2 is YYNGEE. Trimming stripped 3 bases from V and 8 bases from J, with 17 bases between. In nucleotides, the CDR3 is TGTGCCAGCAGCGCCTGGGGGGGCGCGAGGGGCTACACCTTC. This codes for CASSAWGGARGYTF.

The chain joins TRBV5-4 to TRBJ2-3, with D perhaps matching TRBD1 (5 bases). The CDR3 sequence is 13 residues long. With 4 bases removed from V and 5 bases from J, the gap between germline ends came to 11 bases. Germline CDR1 reads SGHNT; CDR2 reads YYREEE (reference sequence). Here the CDR3 DNA reads TGTGCCAGCAGCCTAGAGACAGTAGATACGCAGTATTTT. This codes for CASSLETVDTQYF. The variable domain in full, completed from reference TRBV5-4 and TRBJ2-3, reads ETGVTQSPTHLIKTRGQQVTLRCSSQSGHNTVSWYQQALGQGPQFIFQYYREEENGRGNFPPRFSGLQFPNYSSELNVNALELDDSALYLCASSLETVDTQYFGPGTRLTVL.

This chain connects TRBV9 to TRBJ2-3, with TRBD2 matching 9 bases. V lost 0 bases, J lost 1 base, and 3 bases stayed unmatched. The CDR3 totals 16 residues. The germline V gene has CDR1 SGDLS and CDR2 YYNGEE. This CDR3 reads CASSVGGGGRTDTQYF. CDR3 coding DNA: TGTGCCAGCAGCGTAGGCGGGGGGGGCCGCACAGATACGCAGTATTTT.

V usage is TRBV4-1 and J usage is TRBJ2-7; 10 bases are a match to TRBD2. Germline CDR1 and CDR2: MGHRA and YSYEKL. The CDR3 is 16 amino acids. V shed 0 bases and J 7 bases; nucleotides not matched to a gene: 9. The CDR3 here is CASSQEYSGGAWEQYF. CDR3 DNA sequence: TGCGCCAGCAGCCAAGAATACAGCGGGGGGGCGTGGGAGCAGTACTTC.

V and J are TRBV9 and TRBJ1-2; no reliable D call. Germline values: CDR1 SGDLS, CDR2 YYNGEE. With 0 bases removed from V and 2 bases from J, the gap between germline ends came to 5 bases. The CDR3 has 13 residues. The CDR3 region has the DNA TGTGCCAGCAGCGTAGCGGAGAACTATGGCTACACCTTC. Protein product: CASSVAENYGYTF.

The chain links TRBV11-2 to TRBJ2-7; D is perhaps TRBD2 (6 bases). The length of the CDR3 is 15 residues. Trimming shortened V by 6 bases and J by 7 bases, and 22 bases separated the two germline ends. Germline CDR1 reads SGHAT; CDR2 reads FQNNGV. The CDR3 loop is CASRSPGLAGWEQYF. As DNA, the CDR3 is TGTGCCAGCAGATCGCCGGGACTTGCCGGCTGGGAGCAGTACTTC.

J is TRBJ1-4 and V is TRBV5-6, with a possible D match to TRBD1 (5 bases). CDR1 and CDR2 (germline): SGHDT, YYEEEE. V gave up 5 bases and J gave up 7 bases, with 18 bases separating them. The CDR3 covers 15 residues. CDR3 sequence: CASRPSGSWSEKLFF. Written as DNA, the CDR3 is TGTGCCAGCAGGCCCTCAGGGTCGTGGAGTGAAAAACTGTTTTTT.

The chain couples TRBV27 to TRBJ1-2; maybe TRBD1 (5 bases). CDR3 length: 14 residues. CDR1 MNHEY and CDR2 SMNVEV come from the germline V gene (reference sequence). V lost 0 bases and J 4 bases, leaving 9 bases between the germline ends. The CDR3 DNA reads as TGTGCCAGCAGTTTATCTGGGGCTAGCTATGGCTACACCTTC. Its translation: CASSLSGASYGYTF.

This chain uses TRBV7-3 with TRBJ2-1; TRBD2 aligns across 9 bases. Germline CDR1 is SGHTA and CDR2 is FQGTGA. The CDR3 consists of 16 residues. J lost 10 bases, V lost 0 bases, and 10 bases had no gene match. The CDR3 nucleotides are TGTGCCAGCAGCTTAACGGGCGGGGGGGCCGTAGAGGAGCAGTTCTTC. As protein: CASSLTGGGAVEEQFF.

The V and J genes are TRBV27 and TRBJ2-7; D possibly corresponds to TRBD2 (5 bases). The V gene lost 5 bases and the J gene lost 2 bases, with 13 bases spanning the gap. This CDR3 comprises 14 residues. CDR1 and CDR2 from the germline V gene are MNHEY and SMNVEV (reference sequence). The CDR3 spells CASSTQDGAYEQYF. The CDR3 DNA reads as TGTGCCAGCAGTACCCAGGACGGGGCCTACGAGCAGTACTTC.

The CDR3 nucleotides read TGTGCCAGCAGCGTAGGCCCGGGGTTAGGACTGGAGACCCAGTACTTC. Encoded protein: CASSVGPGLGLETQYF. The chain has TRBV9 and TRBJ2-5; tentatively, D is TRBD2 (5 bases). The CDR3 sequence is 16 residues long. Trimming stripped 0 bases from V and 5 bases from J, with 17 bases between. Germline values: CDR1 SGDLS, CDR2 YYNGEE.

V and J are TRBV9 and TRBJ2-1, with TRBD2 matching over 9 bases. This CDR3 has 18 amino acids. CDR1 SGDLS and CDR2 YYNGEE come from the germline V gene. V gave up 4 bases and J gave up 4 bases; unmatched junction bases: 15. CDR3 in DNA: TGTGCCAGCAGCCCCCCCTCCGGGACTAGCAGTCCATACAATGAGCAGTTCTTC. Its protein is CASSPPSGTSSPYNEQFF.

The chain joins TRBV5-6 to TRBJ2-5; 7 bases map to TRBD2. The end of the DNA fits TRBJ2-7 better, so the J call may be wrong. Per germline, CDR1 SGHDT and CDR2 YYEEEE. This CDR3 has 14 residues. The CDR3 DNA sequence: TGTGCCAGCAGGAGCGGGGTCAGGGCCTACGAGCAGTACTTC. This gives the protein CASRSGVRAYEQYF.

V usage is TRBV5-1 and J usage is TRBJ1-4, with TRBD1 matching over 8 bases. Trimming took 1 base from V and 7 from J; bases not matched to a gene: 3. In germline, CDR1 is SGHRS, CDR2 YFSETQ. The CDR3 runs to 14 residues. The DNA of the CDR3 is TGCGCCAGCAGCTTGACAGGGGGTTTTGAAAAACTGTTTTTT. Translating it yields CASSLTGGFEKLFF. The full variable domain, its missing parts supplied by reference TRBV5-1 and TRBJ1-4, is KAGVTQTPRYLIKTRGQQVTLSCSPISGHRSVSWYQQTPGQGLQFLFEYFSETQRNKGNFPGRFSGRQFSNSRSEMNVSTLELGDSALYLCASSLTGGFEKLFFGSGTQLSVL.

This clone showed up just once. This sequence joins TRBV29-1 and TRBJ1-1, with 8 bases matching TRBD1. V shed 6 bases, J shed 9 bases, and the junction held 6 bases outside the gene matches. There are 11 residues in the CDR3. The germline gives CDR1 SQVTM, CDR2 ANQGSEA. The CDR3 loop is CSVPRQGQAFF. The CDR3 DNA is TGCAGCGTGCCCAGACAGGGGCAAGCTTTCTTT.

This clone appeared once. The J gene is TRBJ2-3, the V gene TRBV19, with 9 bases lining up with TRBD1. The CDR3 spans 16 residues. V dropped 8 bases and J dropped 2; count of bases not matched to a gene: 11. Germline CDR1 is LNHDA and CDR2 is SQIVND (reference sequence). CDR3 sequence: CASRSPGQGYTDTQYF. The CDR3 DNA follows: TGTGCCAGTCGGTCCCCGGGACAGGGTTACACAGATACGCAGTATTTT.

This chain links TRBV2 with TRBJ2-3, with 11 bases that match TRBD1. The germline gives CDR1 SNHLY, CDR2 FYNNEI. V lost 5 bases and J lost 9; bases outside the gene matches: 1. The CDR3 is made up of 12 amino acids. The CDR3 loop reads CASSWDRGTQYF. CDR3 coding DNA: TGTGCCAGCAGTTGGGACAGGGGGACGCAGTATTTT.